Following are 18 T cell receptor beta chains from one sample sequenced in a study of radiotherapy plus CTLA-4 blockade in lung cancer (dated by TCRdb to about 2018). Receptor amplification or capture employed the immunoSEQ multiplex PCR assay. Imported from immuneACCESS, the table was reduced by TCRdb to in-frame sequences with V and J called. These copies leave out some clones; in studies compared against another copy, an unresolved V gene accounts for under half, and the cause of the remainder is not known. The sample table shows about 100,000 clones, and about four fifths are seen once. The top ten hold 0.65% to 0.9% of the sample. Source: peripheral blood, taken from a patient treated with radiotherapy plus ipilimumab. The receptors stem from a human donor with non-small cell lung cancer who had stable disease on radiotherapy plus ipilimumab.

In its sample, this clone was seen a few times. This chain connects TRBV10-1 to TRBJ1-3, with no clear D. This CDR3 comprises 13 residues. CDR1 WNHNN and CDR2 SYGVQD come from the germline V gene (reference sequence). V was pared by 5 bases and J by 7 bases, with 12 bases between. As DNA, the CDR3 is TGCGCCAGCAGTCCTTCCACCGGGAACACCATATATTTT. Translated, it gives CASSPSTGNTIYF.

This clone was detected only once. This sequence joins TRBV12-5 and TRBJ2-1, with 15 bases fitting TRBD2. Germline values: CDR1 LGHNT, CDR2 FRNRAP. V shed 4 bases, J shed 6 bases, and the junction held 22 bases outside the gene matches. The CDR3 extends over 22 amino acids. In DNA form, the CDR3 reads TGTGCTAGTGGTTGGGCAAAGCGTGGACTAGCGGGAGGGTCCAGGTTGGGCAATGAGCAGTTCTTC. It is translated as CASGWAKRGLAGGSRLGNEQFF. Complete variable domain (other parts from reference TRBV12-5 and TRBJ2-1): DARVTQTPRHKVTEMGQEVTMRCQPILGHNTVFWYRQTMMQGLELLAYFRNRAPLDDSGMPKDRFSAEMPDATLATLKIQPSEPRDSAVYFCASGWAKRGLAGGSRLGNEQFFGPGTRLTVL.

The chain uses TRBV27 and TRBJ2-2, with 10 bases that match TRBD2. Germline V gives CDR1 MNHEY, CDR2 SMNVEV (reference sequence). Trimming removed 6 bases from V and 1 base from J; junction bases left unmatched: 8. This CDR3 contains 17 residues. CDR3 region: CASRPLAGEGNTGELFF. The CDR3 DNA follows: TGTGCCAGCAGGCCTCTAGCGGGAGAAGGGAACACCGGGGAGCTGTTTTTT.

The chain employs TRBV19 and TRBJ1-6; 8 bases agree with TRBD1. The CDR3 sequence is 12 residues long. Germline V gene lookup returns CDR1 LNHDA and CDR2 SQIVND (reference sequence). J gave up 9 bases and V 9 bases, and 4 bases lay outside the gene matches. The CDR3 here is CASRQGTSPLHF. CDR3 coding DNA: TGTGCCAGCAGACAGGGGACTTCACCCCTCCACTTT.

This clone was recorded only once. The gene calls are TRBV2 and TRBJ2-7; possible D gene TRBD1, 5 bases. V was shortened by 6 bases and J by 2 bases, with 11 bases between the two germline ends. The CDR3 runs 13 residues. CDR1 is SNHLY and CDR2 is FYNNEI in the germline V gene. CDR3 loop: CASSGTGPYEQYF. The CDR3 DNA reads as TGTGCCAGCAGCGGAACAGGTCCCTACGAGCAGTACTTC.

The chain is built from TRBV29-1 and TRBJ2-1, with 7 positions matching TRBD1. Germline trimming cut 6 bases from V and 6 bases from J; bases unmatched to any gene: 8. The CDR3 runs to 13 residues. The germline V gene has CDR1 SQVTM and CDR2 ANQGSEA. This CDR3 reads CSVMKGQINEQFF. The CDR3 DNA reads as TGCAGCGTGATGAAGGGACAGATCAATGAGCAGTTCTTC.

This chain uses TRBV18 with TRBJ2-4; D assignment may be TRBD1 or TRBD2 (5 bases each). CDR3 length: 13 residues. Trimming stripped 3 bases from V and 6 bases from J, with 9 bases between. Germline CDR1 and CDR2: KGHSH and LQKENI. The CDR3 DNA follows: TGTGCCAGCTCACCGGGACGGGCAAACATTCAGTACTTC. Translation: CASSPGRANIQYF.

The chain uses TRBV19 and TRBJ2-7; D remains ambiguous. This CDR3 is 11 amino acids long. Looked up from germline, CDR1 is LNHDA and CDR2 is SQIVND (reference sequence). In nucleotides, the CDR3 is TGTGCGACCGCGGCATCCTACGAGCAGTACTTC. As protein: CATAASYEQYF.

This sequence joins TRBV30 and TRBJ2-1; the match to TRBD2 covers 7 bases. This CDR3 region has 11 residues. V was pared by 4 bases and J by 14 bases, with 8 bases of the junction left unmatched. Germline V gene data show CDR1 as GTSNPN and CDR2 as SVGIG (reference sequence). The CDR3: CAWNTGGDKFF. For the CDR3, the DNA is TGTGCCTGGAACACGGGGGGAGATAAGTTCTTC.

The DNA for the CDR3 is TGCGCCAGCAGTTCAGTCCCGGACCTCCGCAATCAGCCCCAGCATTTT. Translation gives CASSSVPDLRNQPQHF. V usage is TRBV4-1 and J usage is TRBJ1-5; no definite D call. The CDR3 runs to 16 residues. CDR1 and CDR2 from the germline V gene are MGHRA and YSYEKL. V lost 6 bases to trimming and J lost 2 bases, with 17 bases between them.

The chain uses TRBV9 and TRBJ2-1, with D tentatively TRBD2 (5 bases). Per the germline V gene, CDR1 is SGDLS and CDR2 is YYNGEE. V was pared by 4 bases and J by 8 bases, with 10 bases between. The CDR3 consists of 12 residues. The CDR3 protein is CASSRPGDEQFF. Written as DNA, the CDR3 is TGTGCCAGCAGCCGACCCGGGGATGAGCAGTTCTTC.

This sequence joins TRBV6-4 and TRBJ2-1; 12 nucleotides match TRBD2. After removal of 3 bases from V and 3 bases from J, the junction contained 0 bases not matched to a gene. The germline gives CDR1 MRHNA, CDR2 SNTAGT. CDR3 length: 15 residues. CDR3 in DNA: TGTGCCAGCAGTGAACTAGCGGGAGGCTACAATGAGCAGTTCTTC. Its translation is CASSELAGGYNEQFF.

The CDR3 DNA reads TGTGCCAGCAGCTTTACTAGCGGGGGTGTCCAAGAGACCCAGTACTTC. Residues: CASSFTSGGVQETQYF. V gene TRBV7-2 combines with J gene TRBJ2-5; 11 bases agree with TRBD2. Germline V lookup: CDR1 SGHTA, CDR2 FQGNSA. This CDR3 contains 16 residues. V trimming: 3 bases; J trimming: 1 base; junction bases outside the gene matches: 4. The whole variable domain, remainder taken from reference TRBV7-2 and TRBJ2-5, is GAGVSQSPSNKVTEKGKDVELRCDPISGHTALYWYRQSLGQGLEFLIYFQGNSAPDKSGLPSDRFSAERTGGSVSTLTIQRTQQEDSAVYLCASSFTSGGVQETQYFGPGTRLLVL.

V is TRBV28 and J is TRBJ2-1; D not resolved. This CDR3 has 12 residues. V dropped 5 bases and J dropped 0 bases, with 2 bases sitting between them. CDR1 and CDR2 (germline): MDHEN, SYDVKM. Written as DNA, the CDR3 is TGTGCCAGCAGTGTCTCCTACAATGAGCAGTTCTTC. As protein: CASSVSYNEQFF. Full variable domain (rest looked up from reference TRBV28 and TRBJ2-1): DVKVTQSSRYLVKRTGEKVFLECVQDMDHENMFWYRQDPGLGLRLIYFSYDVKMKEKGDIPEGYSVSREKKERFSLILESASTNQTSMYLCASSVSYNEQFFGPGTRLTVL.

V and J are TRBV18 and TRBJ1-5; D is uncertain. The germline V gene encodes CDR1 KGHSH and CDR2 LQKENI. The CDR3 runs 17 residues. Trimming took 1 base from V and 4 from J, leaving 17 bases between them. The CDR3 DNA is TGTGCCAGCTCACCACGTTCCGGGTCCCCACAGAATCAGCCCCAGCATTTT. Protein: CASSPRSGSPQNQPQHF.

The chain recombines TRBV9 with TRBJ1-1; D is ambiguous. This CDR3 has 16 amino acids. V was cut by 0 bases and J by 1 base, with 13 bases left in between. The germline CDR1 and CDR2 sequences are SGDLS and YYNGEE. The CDR3 spells CASSVVGRATNTEAFF. Here the CDR3 DNA reads TGTGCCAGCAGCGTAGTAGGAAGAGCAACGAACACTGAAGCTTTCTTT.

V usage is TRBV27 and J usage is TRBJ2-2; 8 nucleotides agree with TRBD1. CDR3 length: 15 amino acids. V trimming: 5 bases; J trimming: 4 bases; junction bases outside the gene matches: 6. Germline V gene lookup returns CDR1 MNHEY and CDR2 SMNVEV (reference sequence). As DNA, the CDR3 is TGTGCCAGCAGTCCAGGACAGGGTAGCACCGGGGAGCTGTTTTTT. Protein: CASSPGQGSTGELFF.

The rearrangement uses TRBV6-1 and TRBJ1-5, with a possible D match to TRBD1 (5 bases). Germline CDR1 reads MNHNS; CDR2 reads SASEGT. The CDR3 has 14 amino acids. The ends were cut back, 5 bases at V and 4 bases at J, with 12 bases in the middle. CDR3 amino acids: CASSWGRGNQPQHF. The CDR3 DNA follows: TGTGCCAGCAGTTGGGGTCGGGGGAATCAGCCCCAGCATTTT.